This T cell receptor beta chain was recovered during a study of shared clonotypes between healthy human individuals (dated by TCRdb to between 2020 and 2021). Turning to the overall study: The cohort comprised a couple of women and three men aged 18 to 49 years. Per donor, leukapheresis produced somewhere between about 0.9 and 9.5 billion PBMCs. To increase sequencing depth and limit assay-specific biases, different laboratories used diverse techniques to prepare libraries and sequence TCR repertoires. The study deeply sequenced blood TCR repertoires of about 5 healthy adults to estimate repertoire size and the extent of clonotype sharing between individuals. For each donor, CD4 naive and CD4 memory were each run on three plates, CD8 naive on two plates, and CD8 memory on one plate.

CD8 naive samples were CD45RO-negative cells positively selected for CCR7, giving a CD45RA+CCR7+ population that excluded TemRA cells. The donors were healthy, HIV-negative adults who had no recently reported acute infections or vaccinations. Every donor was a Caucasian adult residing in Nashville, Tennessee, USA. Blood was collected by leukapheresis, and PBMCs were isolated by Ficoll-Histopaque density gradient centrifugation and then cryopreserved in liquid nitrogen vapor phase. Analytical flow cytometry was used to check the purity and quantity of each magnetically sorted T cell population. Genomic DNA was isolated from every sorted fraction and measured by UV absorbance on a Nanodrop 2000c. Turning to this clone: Its binding antigen is unknown. No clone much larger than this one lies a single base away; base qualities are absent.

Using the deep immunoSEQ assay, TCR CDR3 regions were amplified from genomic DNA by multiplex PCR. Extracted genomic DNA from each cell subset was distributed evenly across all wells of several immunoSEQ 96-well plates, and each plate was treated as a replicate. For sorted subsets, around 0.2 ug of genomic DNA, equivalent to some 33,000 T cell genomes, went into each replicate PCR. Purified libraries were quantified with a Qubit 3.0 fluorometer, sized on a Bioanalyzer 2100, and re-quantified with the KAPA Library Quantification kit. Every immunoSEQ 96-well plate was sequenced on a separate single-read 150-cycle Illumina NextSeq 550 flow cell. Per the original workflow: Because only junctional sequences without quality scores were contained in the immunoSEQ output, filtering matching that applied to full-length reads could not be performed. Sequences were annotated with PyIR, a Python wrapper for IgBLAST v1.9, and V/J genes and CDR3 were assigned using IMGT germline references. Reads with weak V/J assignments (E-value above 1e-6), missing CDR3, stop codons, out-of-frame junctions, or ambiguous translated residues were removed. V3J clonotypes were defined as sequences sharing the same inferred V gene, J gene, and CDR3 amino acid sequence. Percentage overlap between repertoires was computed as shared unique clonotypes divided by the size of the smaller repertoire. Richness of each repertoire was evaluated using RTK rarefaction, the Chao1 estimator, and Recon v2.1 estimates of unobserved clonotypes. For all TCRbeta clonotypes obtained by the gDNA method from a few donors, generation probabilities were computed with OLGA. TCRdb took this table from immuneACCESS and kept in-frame rearrangements with V and J called. Such tables lack part of the clones; where checked against another copy, unresolved V genes explain under half of the gap, and the rest is unexplained. The V and J calls and clone size are taken from that table; D and trimming were inferred from the DNA. Within this sample are about 590,000 clones, with roughly 96% of them counted one time only. The top ten clones comprise 0.09% to 0.13% of the sample.

Overall study outcomes, separate from this receptor: Higher generation probabilities were observed for clonotypes shared by all four sorted-subset donors than for non-shared clonotypes. Only blood was sampled, and tissue TCR repertoires likely differ from those in blood. Rarefaction of sorted-subset datasets indicated incomplete sequencing despite the large sequencing depth. Estimated clonotype richness was generally larger for naive than for memory subsets. Based on pairwise subsampling, the degree of clonotype sharing among donors was expected to be affected by sequencing depth. Approximately 4.8% of naive CD4, 3.5% of naive CD8, around 2.3% of memory CD4, and about 0.4% of memory CD8 clonotypes were shared across a few donors. Because the study included only a small number of donors, the genetic and exposure-history diversity represented was limited.

Sequencing used naive CD8+ T cells sorted from blood. The cell subset or site label, read with the paper, signifies: CD45RA+CCR7+. This TCR was sampled from a woman aged 25 to 39 in good health.

The CDR3 corresponds to CASSPKLAGLYEQYF. The nucleotide sequence is given as TGCGCCAGCAGCCCAAAACTAGCGGGGCTCTACGAGCAGTACTTC. The chain was built from TRBV4-1 and TRBJ2-7; TRBD2 matches 10 bases in the middle. The germline V gene specifies MGHRA as CDR1 and YSYEKL as CDR2. The CDR3 contains 15 residues, cysteine and phenylalanine counted. Kept here is only the CDR3 DNA, which spans 45 bases and is read in frame from base 1. Compared with germline, V lacks 4 bases and J lacks 3 bases; bases without a gene match: 6.